The T cell receptor beta chain under discussion was sequenced for a study of blood T cell repertoires in COVID-19. Original handling: By means of reference gene primer amplification, nucleated cell counts were estimated. Only in-frame clones appear in the TCRdb table, and some are missing; sequencing was by immunoSEQ multiplex PCR. That table is the source of V, J and clone size, and D and trimming were worked out from the DNA. The profile shows more than 200,000 clones, 82% of them singletons. The source material was peripheral blood. The source of this sequence is a woman at least 80 years old with active or convalescent COVID-19.

CDR3 nucleotides: TGCAGTGCTTCGGGGGGGACCCAGTACTTC. Encoded protein: CSASGGTQYF. The chain couples TRBV20-1 to TRBJ2-5, with TRBD2 matching over 7 bases. The CDR3 sequence is 10 residues long. V shed 5 bases and J 7 bases; nucleotides not matched to a gene: 1. CDR1 and CDR2 (germline): DFQATT, SNEGSKA (reference sequence).